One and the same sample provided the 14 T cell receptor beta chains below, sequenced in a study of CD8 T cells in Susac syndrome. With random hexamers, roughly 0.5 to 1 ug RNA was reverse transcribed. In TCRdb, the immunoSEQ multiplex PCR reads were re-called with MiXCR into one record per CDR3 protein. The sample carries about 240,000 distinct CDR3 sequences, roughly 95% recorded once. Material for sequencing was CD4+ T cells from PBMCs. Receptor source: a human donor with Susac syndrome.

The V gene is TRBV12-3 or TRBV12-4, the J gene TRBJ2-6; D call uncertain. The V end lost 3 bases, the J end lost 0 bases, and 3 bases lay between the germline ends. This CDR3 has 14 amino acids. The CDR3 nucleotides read TGTGCCAGCAGTTTTAGCTCTGGGGCCAACGTCCTGACTTTC. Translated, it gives CASSFSSGANVLTF.

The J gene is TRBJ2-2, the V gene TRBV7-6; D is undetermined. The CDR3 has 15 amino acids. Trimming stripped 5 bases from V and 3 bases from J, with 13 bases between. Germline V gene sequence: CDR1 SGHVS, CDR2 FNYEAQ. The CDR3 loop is CASSALGWDTGELFF. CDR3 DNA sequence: TGTGCCAGCAGCGCGTTGGGCTGGGACACCGGGGAGCTGTTTTTT.

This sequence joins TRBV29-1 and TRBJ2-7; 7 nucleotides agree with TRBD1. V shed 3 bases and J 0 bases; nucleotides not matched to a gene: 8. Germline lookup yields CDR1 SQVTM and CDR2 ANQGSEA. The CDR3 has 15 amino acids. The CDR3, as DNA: TGCAGCGTTGAGAGACAGGGAATAAGCTCCTACGAGCAGTACTTC. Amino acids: CSVERQGISSYEQYF.

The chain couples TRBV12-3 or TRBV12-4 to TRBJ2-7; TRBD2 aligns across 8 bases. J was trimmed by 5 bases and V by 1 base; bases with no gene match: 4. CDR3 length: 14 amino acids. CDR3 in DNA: TGTGCCAGCAGTTTAGTAGCGGGATGGAACGAGCAGTACTTC. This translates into CASSLVAGWNEQYF.

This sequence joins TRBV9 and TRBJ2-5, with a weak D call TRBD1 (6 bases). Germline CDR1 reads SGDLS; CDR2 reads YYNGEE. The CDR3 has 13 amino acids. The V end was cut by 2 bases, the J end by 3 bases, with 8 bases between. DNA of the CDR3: TGTGCCAGCAGCGTGGCAGGGGAAGAGACCCAGTACTTC. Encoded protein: CASSVAGEETQYF. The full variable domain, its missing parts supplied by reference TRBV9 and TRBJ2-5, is DSGVTQTPKHLITATGQRVTLRCSPRSGDLSVYWYQQSLDQGLQFLIQYYNGEERAKGNILERFSAQQFPDLHSELNLSSLELGDSALYFCASSVAGEETQYFGPGTRLLVL.

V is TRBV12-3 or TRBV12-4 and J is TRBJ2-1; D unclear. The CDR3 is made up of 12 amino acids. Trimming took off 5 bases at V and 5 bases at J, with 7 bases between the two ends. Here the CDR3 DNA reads TGTGCCAGCAGTACCGGCGACAATGAGCAGTTCTTC. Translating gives CASSTGDNEQFF.

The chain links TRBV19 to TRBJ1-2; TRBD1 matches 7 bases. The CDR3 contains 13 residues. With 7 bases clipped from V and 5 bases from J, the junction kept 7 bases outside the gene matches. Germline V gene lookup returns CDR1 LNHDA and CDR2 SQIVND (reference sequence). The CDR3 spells CASTPWTGYGYTF. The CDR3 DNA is TGTGCCAGTACCCCGTGGACAGGATATGGCTACACCTTC.

CDR3 coding DNA: TGTGCCAGTCGGTTGGACGCGGGGAGTGGCTACACCTTC. This sequence encodes CASRLDAGSGYTF. This chain connects TRBV12-3 or TRBV12-4 to TRBJ1-2; D is unclear. The CDR3 spans 13 residues. The V end was cut by 9 bases, the J end by 7 bases, with 18 bases between.

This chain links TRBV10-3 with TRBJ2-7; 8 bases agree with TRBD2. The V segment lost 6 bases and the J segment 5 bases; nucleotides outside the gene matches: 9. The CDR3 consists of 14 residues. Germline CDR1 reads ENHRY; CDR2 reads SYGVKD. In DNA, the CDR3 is TGTGCCATCAGAGGACTAGCAGAGTCAAACGAGCAGTACTTC. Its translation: CAIRGLAESNEQYF.

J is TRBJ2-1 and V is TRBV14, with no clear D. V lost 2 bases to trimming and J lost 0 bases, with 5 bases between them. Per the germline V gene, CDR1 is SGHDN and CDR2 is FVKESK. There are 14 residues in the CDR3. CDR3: CASSQQISYNEQFF. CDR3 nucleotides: TGTGCCAGCAGCCAACAAATCTCCTACAATGAGCAGTTCTTC.

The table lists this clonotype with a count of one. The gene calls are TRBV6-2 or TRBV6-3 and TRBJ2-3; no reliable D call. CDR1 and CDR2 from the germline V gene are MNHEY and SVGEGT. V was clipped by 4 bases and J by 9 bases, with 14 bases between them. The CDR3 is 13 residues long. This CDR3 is CASSSPRGLTQYF. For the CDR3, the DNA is TGTGCCAGCAGTTCTCCTCGCGGCTTGACGCAGTATTTT.

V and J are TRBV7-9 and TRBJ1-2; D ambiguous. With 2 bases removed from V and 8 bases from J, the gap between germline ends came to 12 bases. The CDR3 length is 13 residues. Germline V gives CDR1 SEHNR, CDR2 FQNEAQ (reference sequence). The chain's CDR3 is CASSLRSESGYTF. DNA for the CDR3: TGTGCCAGCAGCTTACGGTCCGAGAGCGGCTACACCTTC.

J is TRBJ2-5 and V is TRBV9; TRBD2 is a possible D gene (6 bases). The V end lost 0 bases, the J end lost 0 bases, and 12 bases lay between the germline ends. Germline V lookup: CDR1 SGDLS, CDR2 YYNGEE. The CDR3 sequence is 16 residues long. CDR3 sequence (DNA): TGTGCCAGCAGCGTAGCATCGGCGGGGTACCAAGAGACCCAGTACTTC. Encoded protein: CASSVASAGYQETQYF. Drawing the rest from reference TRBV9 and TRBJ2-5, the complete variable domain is DSGVTQTPKHLITATGQRVTLRCSPRSGDLSVYWYQQSLDQGLQFLIQYYNGEERAKGNILERFSAQQFPDLHSELNLSSLELGDSALYFCASSVASAGYQETQYFGPGTRLLVL.

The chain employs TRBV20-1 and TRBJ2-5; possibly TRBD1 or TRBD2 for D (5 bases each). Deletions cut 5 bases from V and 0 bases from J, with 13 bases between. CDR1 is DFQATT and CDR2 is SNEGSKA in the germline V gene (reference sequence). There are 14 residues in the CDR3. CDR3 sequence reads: CSALGDGYQETQYF. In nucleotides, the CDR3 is TGCAGTGCTCTCGGGGACGGCTACCAAGAGACCCAGTACTTC.